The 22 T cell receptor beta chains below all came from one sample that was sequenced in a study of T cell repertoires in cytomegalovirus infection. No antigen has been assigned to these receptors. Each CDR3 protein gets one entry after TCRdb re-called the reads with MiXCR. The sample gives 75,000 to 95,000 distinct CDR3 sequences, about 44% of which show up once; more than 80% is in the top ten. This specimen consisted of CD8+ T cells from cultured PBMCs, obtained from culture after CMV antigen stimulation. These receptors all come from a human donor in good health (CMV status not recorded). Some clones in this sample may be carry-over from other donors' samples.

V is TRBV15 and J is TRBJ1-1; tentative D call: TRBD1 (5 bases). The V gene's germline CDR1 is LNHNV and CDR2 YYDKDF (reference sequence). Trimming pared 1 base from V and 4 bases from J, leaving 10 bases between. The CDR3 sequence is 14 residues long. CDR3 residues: CATSRAAGRTEAFF. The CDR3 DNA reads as TGTGCCACCAGCAGAGCCGCAGGGCGCACTGAAGCTTTCTTT.

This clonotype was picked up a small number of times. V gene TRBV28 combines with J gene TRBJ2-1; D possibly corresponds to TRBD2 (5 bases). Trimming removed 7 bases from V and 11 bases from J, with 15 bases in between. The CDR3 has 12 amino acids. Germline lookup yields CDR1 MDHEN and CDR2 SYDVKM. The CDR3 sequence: CASTPQRGKQFF. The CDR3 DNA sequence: TGTGCCAGCACTCCTCAGCGAGGGAAGCAGTTCTTC.

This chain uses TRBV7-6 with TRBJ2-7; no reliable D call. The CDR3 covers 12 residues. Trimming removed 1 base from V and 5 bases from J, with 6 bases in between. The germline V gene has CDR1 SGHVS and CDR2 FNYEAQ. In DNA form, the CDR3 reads TGTGCCAGCAGCTTAGAAAGTAACGAGCAGTACTTC. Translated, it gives CASSLESNEQYF.

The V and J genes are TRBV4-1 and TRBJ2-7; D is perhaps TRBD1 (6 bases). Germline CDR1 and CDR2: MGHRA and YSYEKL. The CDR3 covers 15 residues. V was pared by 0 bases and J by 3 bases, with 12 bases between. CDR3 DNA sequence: TGCGCCAGCAGCCAAGAGGACAGCCCGGGCTACGAGCAGTACTTC. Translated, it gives CASSQEDSPGYEQYF.

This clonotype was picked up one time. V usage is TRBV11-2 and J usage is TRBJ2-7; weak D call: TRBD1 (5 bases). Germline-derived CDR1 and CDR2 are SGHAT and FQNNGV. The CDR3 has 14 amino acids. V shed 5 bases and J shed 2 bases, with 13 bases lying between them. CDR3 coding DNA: TGTGCCAGCAGCCCAGGGTTTCCCACCTACGAGCAGTACTTC. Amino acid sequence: CASSPGFPTYEQYF.

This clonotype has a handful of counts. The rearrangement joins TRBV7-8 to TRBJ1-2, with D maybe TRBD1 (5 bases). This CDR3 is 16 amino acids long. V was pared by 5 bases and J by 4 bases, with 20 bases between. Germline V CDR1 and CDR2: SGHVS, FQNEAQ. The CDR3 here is CASSRGSGPERYGYTF. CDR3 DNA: TGTGCCAGCAGCCGCGGGTCGGGGCCCGAGCGCTATGGCTACACCTTC.

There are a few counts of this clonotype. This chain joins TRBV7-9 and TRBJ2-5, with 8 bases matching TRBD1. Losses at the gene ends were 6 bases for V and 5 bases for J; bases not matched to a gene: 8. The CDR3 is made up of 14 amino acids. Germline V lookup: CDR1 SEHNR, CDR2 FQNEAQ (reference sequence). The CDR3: CASSDPQGAETQYF. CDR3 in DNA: TGTGCCAGCAGTGATCCCCAGGGGGCTGAGACCCAGTACTTC.

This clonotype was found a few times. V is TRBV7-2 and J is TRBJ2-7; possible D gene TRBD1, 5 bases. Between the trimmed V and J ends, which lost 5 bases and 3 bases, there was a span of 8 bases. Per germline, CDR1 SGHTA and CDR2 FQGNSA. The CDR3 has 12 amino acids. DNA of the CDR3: TGTGCCAGCAGCACTGACAGCTACGAGCAGTACTTC. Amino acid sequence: CASSTDSYEQYF.

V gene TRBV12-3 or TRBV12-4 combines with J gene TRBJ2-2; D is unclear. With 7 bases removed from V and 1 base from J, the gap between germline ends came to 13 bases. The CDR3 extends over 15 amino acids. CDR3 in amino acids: CASTPWVRNTGELFF. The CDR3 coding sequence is TGTGCCAGCACCCCTTGGGTGCGGAACACCGGGGAGCTGTTTTTT.

The CDR3 loop is CASVGSNEQFF. The CDR3 DNA follows: TGTGCTAGTGTCGGGAGTAATGAGCAGTTCTTC. This chain uses TRBV12-5 with TRBJ2-1, with D perhaps matching TRBD2 (6 bases). CDR1 and CDR2 (germline): LGHNT, FRNRAP. The germline V and J ends were trimmed by 7 bases and 7 bases, with 8 bases remaining between them. The CDR3 extends over 11 amino acids.

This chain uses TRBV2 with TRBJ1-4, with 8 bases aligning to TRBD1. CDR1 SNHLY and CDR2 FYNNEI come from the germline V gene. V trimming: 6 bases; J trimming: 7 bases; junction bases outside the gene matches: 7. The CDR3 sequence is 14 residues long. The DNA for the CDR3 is TGTGCCAGCAGCCGGGACAGGTCGGCTGAAAAACTGTTTTTT. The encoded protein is CASSRDRSAEKLFF.

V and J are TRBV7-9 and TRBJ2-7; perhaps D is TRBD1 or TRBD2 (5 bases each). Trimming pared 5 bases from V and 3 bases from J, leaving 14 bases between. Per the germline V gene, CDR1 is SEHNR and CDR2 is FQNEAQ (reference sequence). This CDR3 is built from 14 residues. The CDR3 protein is CASSPTGTYYEQYF. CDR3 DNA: TGTGCCAGCAGCCCCACCGGGACGTACTACGAGCAGTACTTC.

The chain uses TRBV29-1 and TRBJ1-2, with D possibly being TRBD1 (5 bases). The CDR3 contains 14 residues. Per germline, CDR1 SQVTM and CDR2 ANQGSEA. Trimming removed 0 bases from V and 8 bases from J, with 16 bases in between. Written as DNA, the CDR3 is TGCAGCGTTGAAGATCGGGACCCTTATGGGGGCTACACCTTC. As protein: CSVEDRDPYGGYTF.

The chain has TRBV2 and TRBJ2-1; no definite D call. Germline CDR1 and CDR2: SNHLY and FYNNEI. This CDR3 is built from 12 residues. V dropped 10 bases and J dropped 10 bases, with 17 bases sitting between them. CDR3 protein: CAKFTAGGEQFF. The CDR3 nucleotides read TGTGCCAAATTTACAGCAGGTGGAGAGCAGTTCTTC.

CDR3 coding DNA: TGTGCCAGCAGCTCATCCCTGGACATGAGGGGCTCCTACGAGCAGTACTTC. As protein: CASSSSLDMRGSYEQYF. This chain joins TRBV7-6 and TRBJ2-7; D assignment may be TRBD1 or TRBD2 (5 bases each). CDR3 length: 17 amino acids. Per germline, CDR1 SGHVS and CDR2 FNYEAQ. The V and J ends lost 4 bases and 0 bases respectively, with 19 bases between them.

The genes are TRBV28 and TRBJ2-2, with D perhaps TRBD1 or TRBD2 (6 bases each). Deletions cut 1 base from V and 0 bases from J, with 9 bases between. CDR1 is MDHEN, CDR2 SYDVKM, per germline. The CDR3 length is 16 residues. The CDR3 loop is CASSLLGGANTGELFF. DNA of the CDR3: TGTGCCAGCAGTTTATTGGGGGGCGCGAACACCGGGGAGCTGTTTTTT.

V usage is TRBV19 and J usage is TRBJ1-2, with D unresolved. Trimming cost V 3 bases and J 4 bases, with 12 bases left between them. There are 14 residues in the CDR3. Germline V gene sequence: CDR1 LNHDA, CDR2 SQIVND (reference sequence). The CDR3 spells CASSISGSGYGYTF. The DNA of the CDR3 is TGTGCCAGTAGTATTTCTGGGTCGGGCTATGGCTACACCTTC.

CDR3 amino acids: CSSSGDTSDDEQYF. The CDR3 coding sequence is TGTAGCAGCAGCGGCGACACCTCCGACGACGAGCAGTACTTC. The chain has TRBV7-8 and TRBJ2-7, with D perhaps TRBD2 (5 bases). Germline V CDR1 and CDR2: SGHVS, FQNEAQ. The CDR3 has 14 amino acids.

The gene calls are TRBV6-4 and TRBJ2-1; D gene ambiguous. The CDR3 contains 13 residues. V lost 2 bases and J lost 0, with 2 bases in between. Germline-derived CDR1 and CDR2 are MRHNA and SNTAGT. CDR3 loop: CASSDSSYNEQFF. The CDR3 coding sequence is TGTGCCAGCAGTGACAGCTCCTACAATGAGCAGTTCTTC.

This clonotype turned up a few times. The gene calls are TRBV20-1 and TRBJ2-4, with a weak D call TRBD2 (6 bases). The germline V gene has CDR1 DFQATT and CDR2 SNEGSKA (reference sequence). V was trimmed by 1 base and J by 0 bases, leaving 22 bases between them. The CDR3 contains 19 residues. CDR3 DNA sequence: TGCAGTGCTAGAGCCCGCCGGAGCGCGGAGGGCCTAGCCAAAAACATTCAGTACTTC. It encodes CSARARRSAEGLAKNIQYF.

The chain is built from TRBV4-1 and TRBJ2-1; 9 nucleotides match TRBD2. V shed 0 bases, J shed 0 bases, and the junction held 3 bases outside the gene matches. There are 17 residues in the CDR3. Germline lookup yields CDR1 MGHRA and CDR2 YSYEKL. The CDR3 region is CASSQETSGNSYNEQFF. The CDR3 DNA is TGCGCCAGCAGCCAAGAGACTAGCGGAAACTCCTACAATGAGCAGTTCTTC.

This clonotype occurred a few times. The CDR3 protein is CASSLNGATEQFF. The DNA of the CDR3 is TGTGCCAGCAGCTTAAACGGGGCCACTGAGCAGTTCTTC. The chain combines TRBV7-3 with TRBJ2-1; TRBD1 or TRBD2 may be the D gene (5 bases each). V shed 1 base and J shed 9 bases, with 10 bases lying between them. The CDR3 length is 13 residues. Germline CDR1 reads SGHTA; CDR2 reads FQGTGA.